This entry lists 20 T cell receptor beta chains sequenced from one sample in a study of blood T cell repertoires in COVID-19. Here immunoSEQ multiplex PCR was the method, and the copy in TCRdb shows in-frame clones only, minus some. Found here are about 380,000 clones, 88% of them singletons; the top ten hold 0.9% to 1.5%. Material for sequencing was PBMCs or T cells enriched from blood (not recorded which). Source of these receptors: a woman under 30 who had recovered from COVID-19.

The chain is built from TRBV5-6 and TRBJ1-6; TRBD1 matches 9 bases. The length of the CDR3 is 14 residues. The V segment lost 5 bases and the J segment 9 bases; nucleotides outside the gene matches: 6. Germline CDR1 SGHDT, CDR2 YYEEEE. The CDR3 protein is CASRLGQGSSPLHF. CDR3 nucleotide sequence: TGTGCCAGCAGACTGGGACAGGGTAGTTCACCCCTCCACTTT.

The chain is built from TRBV24-1 and TRBJ2-2; 9 bases agree with TRBD1. J gave up 5 bases and V 3 bases, and 6 bases lay outside the gene matches. CDR3 size: 16 residues. Germline V gives CDR1 KGHDR, CDR2 SFDVKD. The CDR3 here is CATSDRRTGVTGELFF. In DNA form, the CDR3 reads TGTGCCACCAGTGATCGTAGGACAGGGGTGACCGGGGAGCTGTTTTTT.

The rearrangement joins TRBV30 to TRBJ2-7; no reliable D call. The CDR3 is made up of 13 amino acids. Germline CDR1 GTSNPN, CDR2 SVGIG (reference sequence). V shed 7 bases and J shed 6 bases, with 19 bases lying between them. CDR3 in amino acids: CASWPGPPREQYF. The CDR3 nucleotides read TGTGCCTCATGGCCGGGTCCTCCTCGCGAGCAGTACTTC.

The chain combines TRBV4-3 with TRBJ1-3; D might be TRBD1 (5 bases). Per germline, CDR1 LGHNA and CDR2 YSLEER. The CDR3 contains 18 residues. Trimming shortened V by 0 bases and J by 3 bases, and 18 bases separated the two germline ends. CDR3 coding DNA: TGCGCCAGCAGCCAAGATCTTACAGGACCAGCACGTGGAAACACCATATATTTT. Translation: CASSQDLTGPARGNTIYF.

The V and J genes are TRBV9 and TRBJ2-5; 10 positions match TRBD2. Germline trimming cut 4 bases from V and 4 bases from J; bases unmatched to any gene: 4. Germline lookup yields CDR1 SGDLS and CDR2 YYNGEE. This CDR3 has 14 residues. CDR3 in amino acids: CASSPGLAAETQYF. The CDR3 nucleotides are TGTGCCAGCAGCCCCGGACTAGCGGCAGAGACCCAGTACTTC.

The table lists this clone with a count of one. V is TRBV28 and J is TRBJ1-2, with 9 bases matching TRBD1. J lost 6 bases, V lost 3 bases, and 14 bases had no gene match. The CDR3 consists of 17 residues. Germline V gene sequence: CDR1 MDHEN, CDR2 SYDVKM. This CDR3 is CASSLIRPDRGEDGYTF. DNA of the CDR3: TGTGCCAGCAGTTTGATCCGCCCGGACAGGGGCGAGGATGGCTACACCTTC.

J is TRBJ2-1 and V is TRBV5-4; unclear D gene. Per germline, CDR1 SGHNT and CDR2 YYREEE (reference sequence). Trimming stripped 3 bases from V and 7 bases from J, with 11 bases between. The CDR3 totals 13 residues. The CDR3 region is CASSSALENEQFF. In nucleotides, the CDR3 is TGTGCCAGCAGCTCCGCCCTAGAGAATGAGCAGTTCTTC.

The chain employs TRBV4-2 and TRBJ2-1; 8 positions match TRBD2. Per germline, CDR1 LGHNA and CDR2 YNFKEQ. V lost 0 bases and J lost 1; bases outside the gene matches: 5. CDR3 length: 17 amino acids. The CDR3, as DNA: TGTGCCAGCAGCCAAGACCTCCCTAGCGGGTCCTACAATGAGCAGTTCTTC. This sequence encodes CASSQDLPSGSYNEQFF.

The chain recombines TRBV19 with TRBJ1-1, with D possibly matching TRBD1 (5 bases). Looked up from germline, CDR1 is LNHDA and CDR2 is SQIVND (reference sequence). Trimming stripped 6 bases from V and 6 bases from J, with 20 bases between. The CDR3 has 15 amino acids. CDR3 nucleotides: TGTGCCAGTAGGCTTAGCCCGGGCGCGGGGGCTGAAGCTTTCTTT. Its translation is CASRLSPGAGAEAFF.

The V call is TRBV7-4, the J call TRBJ2-5; TRBD2 is a possible D gene (6 bases). This CDR3 contains 13 residues. Germline loops: CDR1 SGHVT, CDR2 SQSDAQ. V was clipped by 5 bases and J by 2 bases, with 9 bases between them. The CDR3 here is CASSGGIQETQYF. The CDR3 DNA reads TGTGCCAGCAGCGGCGGGATTCAAGAGACCCAGTACTTC.

This chain connects TRBV19 to TRBJ1-1; 7 nucleotides line up with TRBD1. CDR1 is LNHDA and CDR2 is SQIVND in the germline V gene (reference sequence). Trimming cost V 6 bases and J 7 bases; bases outside gene matches: 2. This CDR3 is built from 11 residues. CDR3 sequence (DNA): TGTGCCAGTAGGGGGACAGTTGAAGCTTTCTTT. Its translation: CASRGTVEAFF.

V is TRBV28 and J is TRBJ2-1; the match to TRBD2 covers 7 bases. Germline V gene lookup returns CDR1 MDHEN and CDR2 SYDVKM. The CDR3 contains 15 residues. J was trimmed by 0 bases and V by 7 bases; bases with no gene match: 6. As DNA, the CDR3 is TGTGCCAGCATCATGGGGGGGATCTCCTACAATGAGCAGTTCTTC. Its protein is CASIMGGISYNEQFF. Combining the CDR3 with reference TRBV28 and TRBJ2-1 gives the whole variable domain DVKVTQSSRYLVKRTGEKVFLECVQDMDHENMFWYRQDPGLGLRLIYFSYDVKMKEKGDIPEGYSVSREKKERFSLILESASTNQTSMYLCASIMGGISYNEQFFGPGTRLTVL.

This clone appeared a single time. The chain uses TRBV7-3 and TRBJ2-2, with 8 bases matching TRBD2. CDR1 is SGHTA, CDR2 FQGTGA, per germline. The CDR3 has 18 amino acids. The V gene end was trimmed by 4 bases and the J gene end by 3 bases; junction bases not matched to a gene: 13. The CDR3 spells CASSSRLGGGPYTGELFF. CDR3 sequence (DNA): TGTGCCAGCAGCTCCCGACTTGGCGGGGGGCCCTACACCGGGGAGCTGTTTTTT.

This clone was observed a handful of times. The rearrangement uses TRBV3-1 (or the pseudogene TRBV3-2) and TRBJ1-2; 12 bases match TRBD1. J gave up 3 bases and V 5 bases, and 1 base lay outside the gene matches. The germline V gene encodes CDR1 LGHDT and CDR2 YNNKEL (reference sequence). CDR3 length: 14 residues. CDR3 nucleotides: TGTGCCAGCAGCGGGACAGGGGGCTACTATGGCTACACCTTC. This gives the protein CASSGTGGYYGYTF.

The chain links TRBV7-3 to TRBJ2-7; 8 nucleotides agree with TRBD2. V lost 5 bases and J lost 4; bases outside the gene matches: 10. There are 15 residues in the CDR3. Germline V gives CDR1 SGHTA, CDR2 FQGTGA. The CDR3 loop reads CASSLQRGPFYEQYF. CDR3 DNA: TGTGCCAGCAGCCTCCAGCGGGGGCCATTTTACGAGCAGTACTTC. The full variable domain, with the rest looked up from reference TRBV7-3 and TRBJ2-7, is GAGVSQTPSNKVTEKGKYVELRCDPISGHTALYWYRQSLGQGPEFLIYFQGTGAADDSGLPNDRFFAVRPEGSVSTLKIQRTERGDSAVYLCASSLQRGPFYEQYFGPGTRLTVT.

This chain links TRBV6-5 with TRBJ1-1; no clear D gene. Per germline, CDR1 MNHEY and CDR2 SVGAGI. Trimming took 0 bases from V and 8 from J, leaving 13 bases between them. CDR3 size: 14 residues. This CDR3 is CASSYSHGQVEAFF. CDR3 DNA sequence: TGTGCCAGCAGTTACTCGCATGGTCAGGTCGAAGCTTTCTTT.

The rearrangement uses TRBV13 and TRBJ1-1; no definite D call. This CDR3 has 15 residues. V was pared by 5 bases and J by 4 bases, with 17 bases between. Germline CDR1 and CDR2: PRHDT and FYEKMQ (reference sequence). The CDR3 spells CASSLRPGWSTEAFF. Written as DNA, the CDR3 is TGTGCCAGCAGCCTCCGGCCGGGGTGGAGCACTGAAGCTTTCTTT. The full variable domain, completed using reference TRBV13 and TRBJ1-1, is AAGVIQSPRHLIKEKRETATLKCYPIPRHDTVYWYQQGPGQDPQFLISFYEKMQSDKGSIPDRFSAQQFSDYHSELNMSSLELGDSALYFCASSLRPGWSTEAFFGQGTRLTVV.

The chain links TRBV6-4 to TRBJ2-3; tentative D call: TRBD1 (7 bases). This CDR3 region has 15 residues. Trimming cost V 4 bases and J 6 bases, with 17 bases left between them. The germline V gene encodes CDR1 MRHNA and CDR2 SNTAGT. The CDR3 here is CASSATSGGQDTQYF. The CDR3 coding sequence is TGTGCCAGCAGTGCGACGTCAGGGGGGCAGGATACGCAGTATTTT.

The chain uses TRBV19 and TRBJ1-1; TRBD1 aligns across 9 bases. Looked up from germline, CDR1 is LNHDA and CDR2 is SQIVND (reference sequence). V shed 5 bases, J shed 3 bases, and the junction held 4 bases outside the gene matches. The CDR3 spans 14 residues. The CDR3 loop reads CASSQDRGYTEAFF. CDR3 DNA sequence: TGTGCCAGTAGTCAAGACAGGGGGTACACTGAAGCTTTCTTT. The entire variable domain, with the rest obtained from reference TRBV19 and TRBJ1-1, is as follows: DGGITQSPKYLFRKEGQNVTLSCEQNLNHDAMYWYRQDPGQGLRLIYYSQIVNDFQKGDIAEGYSVSREKKESFPLTVTSAQKNPTAFYLCASSQDRGYTEAFFGQGTRLTVV.

The V and J genes are TRBV7-2 and TRBJ2-3; 10 bases align to TRBD2. V was clipped by 2 bases and J by 3 bases; unmatched bases: 2. The CDR3 is 15 residues long. The germline V gene encodes CDR1 SGHTA and CDR2 FQGNSA. The CDR3 DNA sequence: TGTGCCAGCAGCTTAAATAGCGGGGGGACAGATACGCAGTATTTT. As protein: CASSLNSGGTDTQYF.